This T cell receptor beta chain was retrieved from a study of blood T cell repertoires in COVID-19. Study background: T cells, B-cell-depleted T cells, or PBMCs provided the cDNA or gDNA that served as material.

Participant reports of clinical history set cohort assignment. This clone was seen a few times. The germline CDR1 and CDR2 sequences are SGDLS and YYNGEE. V lost 3 bases, J lost 7 bases, and 12 bases stayed unmatched. The CDR3 consists of 15 residues. Sequencing was performed with immunoSEQ multiplex PCR; in TCRdb, only in-frame clones are kept and a portion is missing. The profile shows about 190,000 clones, 65% to 80% of them singletons. This receptor was taken from a woman in her forties or fifties with acute COVID-19. The chain employs TRBV9 and TRBJ1-2, with 7 bases lining up with TRBD1. Sequencing was performed on PBMCs or T cells enriched from blood (not recorded which). This CDR3 reads CASSDTGTVASGYTF. CDR3 in DNA: TGTGCCAGCAGCGATACCGGGACAGTGGCTTCTGGCTACACCTTC.